This entry lists 2 T cell receptor beta chains sequenced from one sample in a study of blood T cell repertoires in COVID-19. Measured with immunoSEQ multiplex PCR; TCRdb has only the in-frame clones, and not every one. The sample includes approximately 150,000 clones, approximately 88% of them seen just once. Sequencing input: peripheral blood. Receptor source: a human donor in a cohort sampled during active COVID-19.

The chain uses TRBV12-3 or TRBV12-4 and TRBJ1-1; perhaps TRBD1 as D (6 bases). The CDR3 has 12 amino acids. Deletions cut 6 bases from V and 8 bases from J, with 13 bases between. Here the CDR3 DNA reads TGTGCCAGCAGGCCCAGGGGTTGGGAAGCTTTCTTT. Protein: CASRPRGWEAFF.

V and J are TRBV6-1 and TRBJ1-1; D remains unclear. The CDR3 runs 14 residues. CDR1 and CDR2 (germline): MNHNS, SASEGT. Trimming removed 2 bases at V and 0 bases at J, with 7 bases between. This chain's CDR3 is CASSEKFLNTEAFF. DNA for the CDR3: TGTGCCAGCAGTGAAAAATTCTTGAACACTGAAGCTTTCTTT.